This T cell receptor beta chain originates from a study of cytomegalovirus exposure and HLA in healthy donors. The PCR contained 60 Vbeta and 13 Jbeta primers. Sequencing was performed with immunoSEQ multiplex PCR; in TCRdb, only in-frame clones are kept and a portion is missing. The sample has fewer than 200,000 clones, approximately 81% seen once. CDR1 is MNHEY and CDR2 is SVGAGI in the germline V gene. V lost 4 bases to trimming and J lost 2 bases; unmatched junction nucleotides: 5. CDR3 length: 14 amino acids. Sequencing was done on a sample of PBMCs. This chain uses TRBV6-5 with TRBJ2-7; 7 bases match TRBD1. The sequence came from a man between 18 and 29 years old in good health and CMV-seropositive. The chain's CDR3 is CASSSRTGTYEQYF. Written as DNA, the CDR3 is TGTGCCAGCAGTTCGCGGACAGGCACCTACGAGCAGTACTTC.